A selection of T cell receptor beta chains follows, all from one sample in a study of T-cell reconstitution after alpha-beta-depleted transplantation in children. TCRdb passed the PCR reads through MiXCR, listing each CDR3 protein once. The profile shows 550,000 to 600,000 distinct CDR3 sequences, under 25% of them singletons. The source was PBMCs, mostly from graft donor cells, collected 360 days after TCRalphabeta/CD19-depleted stem cell transplant. The receptors derive from a boy under two years old who had a stem cell transplant for acute myeloid leukemia, so the T cells may come from the graft donor. The CDR3 runs from the conserved cysteine through the conserved F or W. The order of the fields is J gene, V gene, D gene, clone size, CDR3 protein, CDR3 DNA. The D gene is left open where the match is weak. Clone size is stated in some rows and not others, as once, few, many or a class when expanded.

>TRBJ1-2|TRBV2|TRBD1|many
CASGTGGGYTF
TGTGCCAGCGGGACAGGGGGTGGCTACACCTTC
>TRBJ2-5|TRBV7-2|-|-
CASSPTWGLQEETQYF
TGTGCCAGCAGCCCTACCTGGGGACTTCAGGAGGAGACCCAGTACTTC
>TRBJ2-3|TRBV7-2|-|-
CASSLALRLDTQYF
TGTGCCAGCAGCTTAGCGCTTAGGTTAGATACGCAGTATTTT
>TRBJ2-7|TRBV3-1|-|many
CASSPGPFYEQYF
TGTGCCAGCAGCCCCGGACCGTTCTACGAGCAGTACTTC
>TRBJ2-4|TRBV20-1|-|-
CSAQRRGYKNIQYF
TGCAGTGCTCAACGCCGGGGCTACAAAAACATTCAGTACTTC
>TRBJ2-5|TRBV12-3/TRBV12-4|TRBD1|-
CASSLDDRGETQYF
TGTGCCAGCAGTTTAGACGACAGGGGAGAGACCCAGTACTTC
>TRBJ1-5|TRBV12-3/TRBV12-4|-|few
CASRGSHSNQPQHF
TGTGCCAGCAGGGGCAGCCATAGCAATCAGCCCCAGCATTTT
>TRBJ2-7|TRBV12-5|TRBD2|-
CASGFARGLAAPEQYF
TGTGCTAGTGGTTTTGCCCGGGGACTAGCGGCGCCAGAGCAGTACTTC
>TRBJ2-5|TRBV7-9|TRBD1|few
CAGQTGHHQETQYF
TGTGCCGGTCAGACAGGGCATCACCAAGAGACCCAGTACTTC
>TRBJ2-5|TRBV29-1|-|-
CSVEGGFLQETQYF
TGCAGCGTTGAAGGCGGATTTCTCCAAGAGACCCAGTACTTC
>TRBJ1-4|TRBV20-1|-|many
CSAGTTGKREKLFF
TGCAGTGCTGGCACAACAGGGAAAAGGGAAAAACTGTTTTTT
>TRBJ2-1|TRBV20-1|-|-
CSVLGDSYNEQFF
TGCAGTGTACTGGGGGACTCCTACAATGAGCAGTTCTTC
>TRBJ1-5|TRBV7-3|-|-
CASSLLGGYYNQPQHF
TGTGCCAGCAGCTTACTGGGCGGCTATTACAATCAGCCCCAGCATTTT
>TRBJ2-7|TRBV7-9|TRBD2|many
CASSLVSAGGTEQYF
TGTGCCAGCAGCTTAGTATCCGCGGGGGGTACCGAGCAGTACTTC
>TRBJ2-3|TRBV29-1|-|many
CSFGGGPSGTDTQYF
TGCAGCTTTGGAGGGGGGCCGTCTGGCACAGATACGCAGTATTTT
>TRBJ2-2|TRBV6-2/TRBV6-3|TRBD1|-
CASSLTTGTGRANTGELFF
TGTGCCAGCAGTCTTACCACCGGGACAGGGCGCGCTAACACCGGGGAGCTGTTTTTT
>TRBJ2-7|TRBV5-5|-|few
CASSLQRGVAYEQYF
TGTGCCAGCAGCTTGCAAAGGGGGGTTGCCTACGAGCAGTACTTC
>TRBJ1-5|TRBV20-1|-|few
CSAASPSTGNQPQHF
TGCAGTGCCGCCTCCCCCTCGACAGGAAATCAGCCCCAGCATTTT
>TRBJ2-1|TRBV20-1|-|-
CSARDTEDFF
TGCAGTGCTAGAGACACAGAAGATTTCTTC
>TRBJ2-5|TRBV15|TRBD2|few
CATSREPLSTSFQETQYF
TGTGCCACCAGCAGAGAGCCCCTCTCGACTAGCTTCCAAGAGACCCAGTACTTC
>TRBJ2-1|TRBV15|-|-
CATSRGAGLNNEQFF
TGTGCCACCAGCAGAGGGGCCGGACTGAACAATGAGCAGTTCTTC
>TRBJ1-5|TRBV6-1|-|many
CASSDPTGPFNQPQHF
TGTGCCAGCAGTGACCCTACAGGGCCATTCAATCAGCCCCAGCATTTT
>TRBJ2-5|TRBV6-2/TRBV6-3|TRBD2|few
CATATSGGLPVETQYF
TGTGCCACCGCGACTAGCGGGGGCCTCCCGGTAGAGACCCAGTACTTC
>TRBJ2-1|TRBV7-2|-|-
CASSLSGGTSYNEQFF
TGTGCCAGCAGCTTATCTGGCGGGACCTCCTACAATGAGCAGTTCTTC
>TRBJ2-3|TRBV5-1|-|many
CASSFGGGTDTQYF
TGCGCCAGCAGCTTCGGGGGCGGAACAGATACGCAGTATTTT
>TRBJ1-3|TRBV3-1|-|-
CASSLGGNRNTIYF
TGTGCCAGCAGCTTGGGAGGGAACCGAAACACCATATATTTT
>TRBJ2-1|TRBV20-1|-|few
CSAGGQLLSYNEQFF
TGCAGTGCCGGGGGGCAGTTGCTCTCCTACAATGAGCAGTTCTTC
>TRBJ1-2|TRBV20-1|-|few
CSARDRLPSYGYTF
TGCAGTGCTAGAGATCGCCTCCCTAGCTATGGCTACACCTTC
>TRBJ1-1|TRBV4-2|TRBD1|-
CASSQPGQPNTEAFF
TGTGCCAGCAGCCAACCGGGACAGCCGAACACTGAAGCTTTCTTT
>TRBJ2-6|TRBV7-2|TRBD1|-
CASTPTGSGANVLTF
TGTGCCAGCACTCCGACAGGGTCTGGGGCCAACGTCCTGACTTTC
>TRBJ2-1|TRBV7-7|TRBD2|many
CASPGGASYNEQFF
TGTGCCAGCCCCGGGGGGGCCTCCTACAATGAGCAGTTCTTC
>TRBJ2-1|TRBV5-5|TRBD1|-
CASSSTGQGSYNEQFF
TGTGCCAGCAGCTCAACAGGACAGGGGTCCTACAATGAGCAGTTCTTC
>TRBJ2-3|TRBV20-1|TRBD2|-
CSAGGTSGFTDTQYF
TGCAGTGCAGGAGGGACTAGCGGGTTCACAGATACGCAGTATTTT
>TRBJ2-7|TRBV25-1|TRBD1|-
CASRPGGRDRVSEQYF
TGTGCCAGCCGCCCAGGCGGTCGGGACAGGGTATCCGAGCAGTACTTC
>TRBJ1-2|TRBV12-3/TRBV12-4|TRBD1|-
CASTTGQHGYTF
TGTGCCAGCACTACGGGACAGCATGGCTACACCTTC
>TRBJ2-7|TRBV4-3|-|many
CASSQAPQGGNFAYEQYF
TGCGCCAGCAGCCAAGCACCCCAGGGAGGCAATTTTGCCTACGAGCAGTACTTC
>TRBJ1-1|TRBV6-1|-|once
CASSPYGHLMNTEAFF
TGTGCCAGCAGTCCCTACGGGCACCTTATGAACACTGAAGCTTTCTTT
>TRBJ2-5|TRBV20-1|-|-
CSARPPRGQETQYF
TGCAGTGCCAGACCTCCACGGGGACAAGAGACCCAGTACTTC